A single sample is the source of the 26 T cell receptor beta chains below, sequenced in a study of blood T cells in healthy people across ages. Together with a sample-barcoded 5' primer, a J-beta primer mix was included in a second PCR lasting about 6 to 11 cycles. One entry per CDR3 protein, called by TCRdb with MiXCR from the 5' RACE reads. The sample holds about 1.6 million distinct CDR3 sequences; 34% are singletons and the top ten take about 11%. Source material: blood. The receptors here all came from a woman aged 25 to 45 in good health.

This clonotype was found a few times. The chain joins TRBV5-5 to TRBJ2-3; no clear D gene. Germline V gene lookup returns CDR1 SGHKS and CDR2 YYEKEE (reference sequence). The V gene lost 0 bases and the J gene lost 4 bases, with 18 bases spanning the gap. The CDR3 spans 17 residues. The CDR3 DNA sequence: TGTGCCAGCAGCTTGGAACCCACGCGACACCTAGCAGATACGCAGTATTTT. The encoded protein is CASSLEPTRHLADTQYF.

As to this clonotype: Sequence at one end of the junction differs from germline and may be a read error. The rearrangement joins TRBV20-1 to TRBJ2-5; D is possibly TRBD1 or TRBD2 (6 bases each). The CDR3 has 13 residues. CDR1 is DFQATT and CDR2 is SNEGSKA in the germline V gene (reference sequence). The CDR3 protein is CSTSPGAGETQYF. CDR3 DNA: TGCAGTACTAGCCCGGGGGCGGGGGAGACCCAGTACTTC.

The chain joins TRBV4-1 to TRBJ1-6; D remains ambiguous. The CDR3 covers 16 residues. Germline assignment: CDR1 MGHRA and CDR2 YSYEKL. The V end lost 1 base, the J end lost 4 bases, and 11 bases lay between the germline ends. CDR3 sequence reads: CASSQAWEVYNSPLHF. For the CDR3, the DNA is TGCGCCAGCAGCCAAGCTTGGGAAGTTTATAATTCACCCCTCCACTTT.

V usage is TRBV4-1 and J usage is TRBJ1-1, with 7 bases matching TRBD1. From germline, CDR1 is MGHRA and CDR2 YSYEKL. J lost 9 bases, V lost 2 bases, and 9 bases had no gene match. CDR3 size: 14 residues. The CDR3 spells CASSQTGTESKAFF. DNA for the CDR3: TGCGCCAGCAGCCAAACCGGGACAGAGAGTAAAGCTTTCTTT.

This clonotype was counted only a few times. This chain uses TRBV5-1 with TRBJ2-7, with D maybe TRBD2 (6 bases). V was pared by 0 bases and J by 1 base, with 11 bases between. This CDR3 comprises 15 residues. Germline loops: CDR1 SGHRS, CDR2 YFSETQ. CDR3 sequence: CASSLGGTPSYEQYF. The CDR3 bases are TGCGCCAGCAGCTTGGGCGGGACTCCTTCCTACGAGCAGTACTTC.

The genes are TRBV7-2 and TRBJ2-1, with D tentatively TRBD1 (6 bases). Germline-derived CDR1 and CDR2 are SGHTA and FQGNSA. The CDR3 consists of 16 residues. The V end lost 5 bases, the J end lost 0 bases, and 14 bases lay between the germline ends. The CDR3 reads CASSPPTGRSYNEQFF. The CDR3 DNA follows: TGTGCCAGCAGCCCCCCAACAGGGCGCTCCTACAATGAGCAGTTCTTC.

This clonotype has just a few counts. This sequence joins TRBV6-6 and TRBJ2-2, with 7 bases identical to TRBD1. The J segment lost 5 bases and the V segment lost 3 bases, leaving 12 bases of the junction unmatched. This CDR3 is built from 17 residues. Germline loops: CDR1 MNHNY, CDR2 SVGAGI (reference sequence). The DNA for the CDR3 is TGTGCCAGCAGTTATACCTCCCGGACAGGATCGACCGGGGAGCTGTTTTTT. Its protein is CASSYTSRTGSTGELFF.

Regarding this clonotype: With a much larger clone just one base away, this may be a read error. CDR3 DNA: TGTGCCAGCAGCTTAAGCTCGGGAAGTCATAATGAGCAGGTCTTC. It specifies CASSLSSGSHNEQVF. The V gene is TRBV7-2, the J gene TRBJ2-1, with D perhaps TRBD2 (5 bases). CDR3 length: 15 amino acids. Germline values: CDR1 SGHTA, CDR2 FQGNSA.

This chain's CDR3 is CASSPEIRESNYGYTF. In DNA, the CDR3 is TGTGCCAGCAGCCCCGAAATCAGGGAATCTAACTATGGCTACACCTTC. V usage is TRBV7-2 and J usage is TRBJ1-2, with D tentatively TRBD1 (5 bases). Germline CDR1 SGHTA, CDR2 FQGNSA. Trimming took off 5 bases at V and 0 bases at J, with 16 bases between the two ends. CDR3 length: 16 amino acids.

This clonotype has at least ten counts. The V gene is TRBV7-6, the J gene TRBJ1-5; no clear D gene. CDR3 length: 16 residues. Germline V gene lookup returns CDR1 SGHVS and CDR2 FNYEAQ. The V end lost 1 base, the J end lost 3 bases, and 13 bases lay between the germline ends. The CDR3 loop reads CASSLGSLGSNQPQHF. The CDR3, as DNA: TGTGCCAGCAGCTTAGGTTCATTAGGGTCCAATCAGCCCCAGCATTTT.

The J gene is TRBJ2-5, the V gene TRBV7-8; D ambiguous. Judging by the DNA end, TRBJ2-7 fits better; the J call may be wrong. The CDR3 length is 14 residues. Per the germline V gene, CDR1 is SGHVS and CDR2 is FQNEAQ. The DNA of the CDR3 is TGTGCCAGCAGTCAGGCTGGCGATTCGGACGAGCAGTACTTC. This gives the protein CASSQAGDSDEQYF.

The V gene is TRBV18, the J gene TRBJ2-7, with 7 nucleotides matching TRBD2. The CDR3 has 15 residues. Unmatched junction bases numbered 6, after V lost 4 bases and J lost 0 bases. Germline loops: CDR1 KGHSH, CDR2 LQKENI. CDR3 in DNA: TGTGCCAGCTCACTGGGACTACCAAGCTCCTACGAGCAGTACTTC. Amino acids: CASSLGLPSSYEQYF. Complete variable domain (other parts from reference TRBV18 and TRBJ2-7): NAGVMQNPRHLVRRRGQEARLRCSPMKGHSHVYWYRQLPEEGLKFMVYLQKENIIDESGMPKERFSAEFPKEGPSILRIQQVVRGDSAAYFCASSLGLPSSYEQYFGPGTRLTVT.

The gene calls are TRBV7-2 and TRBJ2-3; no clear D. V was cut by 5 bases and J by 5 bases, with 14 bases left in between. The length of the CDR3 is 14 residues. Germline loops: CDR1 SGHTA, CDR2 FQGNSA. In DNA, the CDR3 is TGTGCCAGCAGCACGGGCATATGGGGAGATACGCAGTATTTT. Translated: CASSTGIWGDTQYF.

The chain carries TRBV5-1 and TRBJ2-7; D remains ambiguous. This CDR3 is built from 13 residues. The germline gives CDR1 SGHRS, CDR2 YFSETQ. Between the trimmed V and J ends, which lost 3 bases and 2 bases, there was a span of 9 bases. Here the CDR3 DNA reads TGCGCCAGCAGCTATGAAGGGACCTACGAGCAGTACTTC. Its protein is CASSYEGTYEQYF.

This rearrangement joins TRBV11-3 to TRBJ1-2; 7 bases map to TRBD1. The germline CDR1 and CDR2 sequences are SGHNT and YENEEA. The CDR3 spans 16 residues. The V gene end was trimmed by 2 bases and the J gene end by 6 bases; junction bases not matched to a gene: 12. The CDR3 DNA follows: TGTGCCAGCAGCTTAAGATTACCGGGACAGTATAATGGCTACACCTTC. Protein sequence: CASSLRLPGQYNGYTF. The variable domain in full, completed from reference TRBV11-3 and TRBJ1-2, reads EAGVVQSPRYKIIEKKQPVAFWCNPISGHNTLYWYLQNLGQGPELLIRYENEEAVDDSQLPKDRFSAERLKGVDSTLKIQPAELGDSAVYLCASSLRLPGQYNGYTFGSGTRLTVV.

This clonotype was seen only a few times. The gene calls are TRBV29-1 and TRBJ2-1, with D unclear. Trimming took off 7 bases at V and 0 bases at J, with 10 bases between the two ends. Germline loops: CDR1 SQVTM, CDR2 ANQGSEA. This CDR3 spans 13 amino acids. The CDR3 coding sequence is TGCAGCGGAACCATAATCTCCTACAATGAGCAGTTCTTC. It codes for CSGTIISYNEQFF.

The rearrangement uses TRBV7-9 and TRBJ2-1, with D uncertain. Between the trimmed V and J ends, which lost 5 bases and 5 bases, there was a span of 10 bases. The germline V gene encodes CDR1 SEHNR and CDR2 FQNEAQ (reference sequence). This CDR3 comprises 13 residues. CDR3 DNA sequence: TGTGCCAGCAGCGGTAAAGGAGACAATGAGCAGTTCTTC. Residues: CASSGKGDNEQFF.

This clonotype was seen more than once but under ten times. The chain uses TRBV20-1 and TRBJ2-5; D remains ambiguous. CDR1 is DFQATT and CDR2 is SNEGSKA in the germline V gene (reference sequence). V lost 0 bases and J lost 2, with 7 bases in between. The CDR3 has 13 amino acids. The CDR3 nucleotides read TGCAGTGCTAGAGATCTGCTGCAAGAGACCCAGTACTTC. This gives the protein CSARDLLQETQYF.

The rearrangement links TRBV7-3 to TRBJ2-6; 9 nucleotides agree with TRBD1. The junction had 13 bases not matched to a gene; V was cut back by 5 bases and J by 2 bases. CDR1 and CDR2 (germline): SGHTA, FQGTGA. This CDR3 is 19 amino acids long. The DNA for the CDR3 is TGTGCCAGCAGCCCCTTTGGGGGGACAGGGAGTCCTGGGGCCAACGTCCTGACTTTC. Encoded protein: CASSPFGGTGSPGANVLTF.

There are a few counts of this clonotype. The chain combines TRBV11-2 with TRBJ2-5; 11 bases align to TRBD2. The J call may be in error: the DNA end matches TRBJ2-7 better. The CDR3 loop spans 15 amino acids. Germline loops: CDR1 SGHAT, CDR2 FQNNGV. The DNA of the CDR3 is TGTGCCAGCAGCACCACTAGCGGGGGACCCTACGAGCAGTACTTC. It is translated as CASSTTSGGPYEQYF.

This clonotype was counted only a few times. The chain carries TRBV24-1 and TRBJ2-1; weak D call: TRBD1 (6 bases). This CDR3 region has 18 residues. Trimming took off 4 bases at V and 0 bases at J, with 18 bases between the two ends. Germline V gives CDR1 KGHDR, CDR2 SFDVKD. CDR3 coding DNA: TGTGCCACCAGTGACCCTAAGTACCGACAGGACTCCTACAATGAGCAGTTCTTC. The encoded protein is CATSDPKYRQDSYNEQFF.

This clonotype was recorded once. A much larger clone lies a single base off, so this may be a read error. The CDR3, as DNA: TGCAGTGCCCAGACTAACGGAGACTACGAGCAGTACTTC. Amino acids: CSAQTNGDYEQYF. This chain connects TRBV20-1 to TRBJ2-5; maybe TRBD2 (5 bases). The J call may be faulty, since TRBJ2-7 better matches the DNA end. From germline, CDR1 is DFQATT and CDR2 SNEGSKA (reference sequence). The CDR3 is 13 residues long.

Concerning this clonotype itself: It may be a read error: a sequence one base away is much more abundant. V and J are TRBV5-5 and TRBJ2-7, with D possibly TRBD2 on 6 matching bases. CDR1 and CDR2 from the germline V gene are SGHKS and YYEKEE (reference sequence). The length of the CDR3 is 13 residues. The V end was cut by 4 bases, the J end by 4 bases, with 12 bases between. For the CDR3, the DNA is TGTGCCAGCAGCAACCGGAGGGAGTACGAGCAGTACTTC. This encodes CASSNRREYEQYF. The whole variable domain, filled in from reference TRBV5-5 and TRBJ2-7, reads DAGVTQSPTHLIKTRGQQVTLRCSPISGHKSVSWYQQVLGQGPQFIFQYYEKEERGRGNFPDRFSARQFPNYSSELNVNALLLGDSALYLCASSNRREYEQYFGPGTRLTVT.

This clonotype showed up many times. The rearrangement joins TRBV29-1 to TRBJ2-7; D not resolved. Trimming took 1 base from V and 7 from J, leaving 14 bases between them. The length of the CDR3 is 13 residues. Germline lookup yields CDR1 SQVTM and CDR2 ANQGSEA. This chain's CDR3 is CSVEGPVMEEQYF. The CDR3, as DNA: TGCAGCGTTGAAGGTCCAGTCATGGAGGAGCAGTACTTC.

The chain couples TRBV4-2 to TRBJ2-7, with TRBD2 matching over 8 bases. CDR3 length: 16 residues. J was trimmed by 5 bases and V by 1 base; bases with no gene match: 10. Germline values: CDR1 LGHNA, CDR2 YNFKEQ. CDR3 coding DNA: TGTGCCAGCAGCCAAGGGAGGACTAGCCCCACTAACGAGCAGTACTTC. This sequence encodes CASSQGRTSPTNEQYF.

This clonotype came up a few times. The chain links TRBV7-3 to TRBJ2-7; D might be TRBD1 (7 bases). The ends were cut back, 2 bases at V and 4 bases at J, with 15 bases in the middle. This CDR3 is 15 amino acids long. Germline CDR1 SGHTA, CDR2 FQGTGA. This CDR3 reads CASSLLPGGIYEQYF. The CDR3 region has the DNA TGTGCCAGCAGCTTACTCCCAGGGGGGATTTACGAGCAGTACTTC. Looking up the rest from reference TRBV7-3 and TRBJ2-7 gives the full variable domain: GAGVSQTPSNKVTEKGKYVELRCDPISGHTALYWYRQSLGQGPEFLIYFQGTGAADDSGLPNDRFFAVRPEGSVSTLKIQRTERGDSAVYLCASSLLPGGIYEQYFGPGTRLTVT.